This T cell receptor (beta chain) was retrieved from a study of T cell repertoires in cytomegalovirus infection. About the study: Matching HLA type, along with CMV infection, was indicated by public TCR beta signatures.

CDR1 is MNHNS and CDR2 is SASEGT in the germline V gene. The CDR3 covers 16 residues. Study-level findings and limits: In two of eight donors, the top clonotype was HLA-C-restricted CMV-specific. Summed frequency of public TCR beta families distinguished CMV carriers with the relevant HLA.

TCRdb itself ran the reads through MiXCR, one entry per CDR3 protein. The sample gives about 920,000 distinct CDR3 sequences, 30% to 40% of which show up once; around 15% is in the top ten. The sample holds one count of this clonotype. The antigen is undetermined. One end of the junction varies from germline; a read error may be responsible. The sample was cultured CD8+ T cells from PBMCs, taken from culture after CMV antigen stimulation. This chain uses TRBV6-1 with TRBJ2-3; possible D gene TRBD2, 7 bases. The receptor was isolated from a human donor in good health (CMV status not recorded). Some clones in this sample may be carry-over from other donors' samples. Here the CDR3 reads CANSEAPHGGRDTQYF. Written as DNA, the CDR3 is TGTGCCAACAGTGAAGCTCCTCACGGGGGGCGAGATACGCAGTATTTT.